This T cell receptor beta chain was sequenced in a study of CD8 T cells in Susac syndrome. Reverse transcription used about 0.45 to 1 ug RNA and random hexamers. TCRdb passed the immunoSEQ multiplex PCR reads through MiXCR, listing each CDR3 protein once. Of 71,000 or so distinct CDR3 sequences listed, 85% to 95% are singletons. In germline, CDR1 is MNHNS, CDR2 SASEGT. The CDR3 runs to 15 residues. The V gene end was trimmed by 5 bases and the J gene end by 7 bases; junction bases not matched to a gene: 8. This clonotype was found a few times. Sequenced input: CD4+ T cells from PBMCs. This TCR was sampled from a human donor with Susac syndrome. The chain links TRBV6-1 to TRBJ2-3; 11 nucleotides align to TRBD2. CDR3 bases: TGTGCCAGCAGTAATAGCGGGGGGGGAGACTATACGCAGTATTTT. It specifies CASSNSGGGDYTQYF.